This T cell receptor (beta chain) was identified in a study of cytomegalovirus exposure and HLA in healthy donors. Overall study results and limits: An Asian-associated ancestry cluster reportedly showed fewer N-insertions than the roughly 700-donor mean in a later analysis. CMV serostatus was the only recorded immune exposure for donors. There were a few CMV-associated chains whose specificity for CMV antigens was confirmed in vitro.

Turning to this clone: Its antigen is undetermined.

Whereas donors were nominally healthy upon sampling, unrecorded immune exposures were probable. Primers included in the PCR were 60 Vbeta and 13 Jbeta primers. Some clones are missing from TCRdb's copy, which holds only in-frame ones; the method was immunoSEQ multiplex PCR. The sample shows roughly 160,000 clones, around 80% of them seen only once. This CDR3 is built from 15 residues. CDR1 and CDR2 (germline): SQVTM, ANQGSEA. Trimming took 6 bases from V and 5 from J, leaving 22 bases between them. The V gene is TRBV29-1, the J gene TRBJ1-1, with TRBD1 as a possible D gene (6 bases). The sequence came from a man under 40 in good health and CMV-seronegative. Sequencing used PBMCs. The CDR3 bases are TGCAGCGTCGCTCGTGTGCCACAGGGTAGGACTGAAGCTTTCTTT. Its protein product is CSVARVPQGRTEAFF.